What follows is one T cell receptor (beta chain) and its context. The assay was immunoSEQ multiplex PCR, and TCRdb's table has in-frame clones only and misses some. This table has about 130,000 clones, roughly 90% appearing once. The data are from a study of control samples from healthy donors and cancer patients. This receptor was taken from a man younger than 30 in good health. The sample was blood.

The CDR3 region is CASSPGTGRDYGYTF. The CDR3 nucleotides read TGCGCCAGCAGCCCAGGGACAGGCAGAGACTATGGCTACACCTTC. The chain recombines TRBV5-1 with TRBJ1-2; 8 bases map to TRBD1. Germline CDR1 SGHRS, CDR2 YFSETQ. The CDR3 loop spans 15 amino acids. V trimming: 4 bases; J trimming: 3 bases; junction bases outside the gene matches: 8. Full variable domain (remainder filled in from reference TRBV5-1 and TRBJ1-2): KAGVTQTPRYLIKTRGQQVTLSCSPISGHRSVSWYQQTPGQGLQFLFEYFSETQRNKGNFPGRFSGRQFSNSRSEMNVSTLELGDSALYLCASSPGTGRDYGYTFGSGTRLTVV.